This T cell receptor (beta chain) was identified during a study of OX40 agonist ivuxolimab in advanced cancers. Study-level results: The study did not work out the antigen specificity of the expanded peripheral T cells. At 0.1 to 3.0 mg/kg and by week 6, CD4+ and CD8+ T cells in the blood had expanded clonally. There were, on average, more expanded clones in CD8+ T cells than in CD4+.

Remarks on this clone: Its antigen is as yet unknown.

The V end was cut by 7 bases, the J end by 4 bases, with 19 bases between. Per germline, CDR1 SQVTM and CDR2 ANQGSEA. The CDR3 has 15 residues. Generated by immunoSEQ multiplex PCR, the TCRdb table keeps only in-frame clones and is missing some. The profile shows fewer than 35,000 clones, roughly 90% of them singletons. The sequenced sample was CD4+ or CD8+ T cells sorted from blood, obtained in a trial of the OX40 agonist ivuxolimab. The rearrangement joins TRBV29-1 to TRBJ1-4; unclear D gene. The sequence was collected from an adult with an advanced solid tumor such as melanoma, head and neck, liver or kidney cancer. CDR3 bases: TGCAGCGCATCAACCCCCAGGAGCAATAATGAAAAACTGTTTTTT. It specifies CSASTPRSNNEKLFF. The full variable domain, its missing parts supplied by reference TRBV29-1 and TRBJ1-4, is SAVISQKPSRDICQRGTSLTIQCQVDSQVTMMFWYRQQPGQSLTLIATANQGSEATYESGFVIDKFPISRPNLTFSTLTVSNMSPEDSSIYLCSASTPRSNNEKLFFGSGTQLSVL.